This entry lists 31 T cell receptor beta chains sequenced from one sample in a study of T cells in Graves' hyperthyroidism and ophthalmopathy. The TCR beta CDR3 regions underwent amplification using RNA transcripts as the source. HTBI primers were employed in a first-round RT-PCR of the TCR CDR3. TCRdb ran MiXCR on the multiplex PCR reads and lists one entry per CDR3 protein. This table has 500,000 to 750,000 distinct CDR3 sequences, more than 45% appearing once. Material for sequencing was peripheral blood or thyroid tissue (not recorded which). The receptors were gathered from a young woman with Graves' hyperthyroidism.

This clonotype was picked up many times. The V and J genes are TRBV2 and TRBJ1-5, with D possibly TRBD1 on 5 matching bases. CDR3 length: 15 amino acids. Germline values: CDR1 SNHLY, CDR2 FYNNEI. Trimming stripped 5 bases from V and 5 bases from J, with 16 bases between. The DNA of the CDR3 is TGTGCCAGCAGTCTTCAGGACGGACACGATCAGCCCCAGCATTTT. This gives the protein CASSLQDGHDQPQHF.

The V gene is TRBV29-1, the J gene TRBJ1-3, with 7 positions matching TRBD1. The V gene's germline CDR1 is SQVTM and CDR2 ANQGSEA. V shed 5 bases, J shed 9 bases, and the junction held 10 bases outside the gene matches. The CDR3 loop spans 13 amino acids. In DNA, the CDR3 is TGCAGCGTTAGACAGGGACGGTCGGCCACCATATATTTT. Protein sequence: CSVRQGRSATIYF.

The chain carries TRBV29-1 and TRBJ2-2, with 12 bases matching TRBD1. Trimming at V came to 5 bases and at J to 7 bases, leaving 8 bases not matched to a gene. This CDR3 comprises 15 residues. CDR1 and CDR2 (germline): SQVTM, ANQGSEA. The CDR3 DNA sequence: TGCAGCGTTCCACCGGGACAGGGGGCGGTCGGGGAGCTGTTTTTT. Translated, it gives CSVPPGQGAVGELFF.

This chain links TRBV7-2 with TRBJ2-3; D is possibly TRBD2 (6 bases). This CDR3 comprises 15 residues. The V end lost 1 base, the J end lost 2 bases, and 10 bases lay between the germline ends. Looked up from germline, CDR1 is SGHTA and CDR2 is FQGNSA. CDR3 protein: CASSLVLANTDTQYF. CDR3 nucleotide sequence: TGTGCCAGCAGCTTAGTCCTAGCGAACACAGATACGCAGTATTTT. Supplemented by reference TRBV7-2 and TRBJ2-3, the full variable domain reads GAGVSQSPSNKVTEKGKDVELRCDPISGHTALYWYRQSLGQGLEFLIYFQGNSAPDKSGLPSDRFSAERTGGSVSTLTIQRTQQEDSAVYLCASSLVLANTDTQYFGPGTRLTVL.

This chain uses TRBV20-1 with TRBJ2-2; D uncertain. This CDR3 spans 16 amino acids. Germline CDR1 DFQATT, CDR2 SNEGSKA (reference sequence). With 0 bases removed from V and 2 bases from J, the gap between germline ends came to 13 bases. CDR3 nucleotide sequence: TGCAGTGCTAGAGATGAGGCAAGAGGAAACACCGGGGAGCTGTTTTTT. Translation gives CSARDEARGNTGELFF.

The rearrangement joins TRBV9 to TRBJ2-7, with no clear D. This CDR3 is 16 amino acids long. The ends were cut back, 3 bases at V and 3 bases at J, with 19 bases in the middle. The germline CDR1 and CDR2 sequences are SGDLS and YYNGEE. DNA for the CDR3: TGTGCCAGCAGCGCCTTTCTGGCGGAAAACAACTACGAGCAGTACTTC. Protein sequence: CASSAFLAENNYEQYF. The full variable domain, with the rest looked up from reference TRBV9 and TRBJ2-7, is DSGVTQTPKHLITATGQRVTLRCSPRSGDLSVYWYQQSLDQGLQFLIQYYNGEERAKGNILERFSAQQFPDLHSELNLSSLELGDSALYFCASSAFLAENNYEQYFGPGTRLTVT.

The table lists this clonotype with many counts. The V gene is TRBV20-1, the J gene TRBJ2-7, with 8 bases that match TRBD1. Germline lookup yields CDR1 DFQATT and CDR2 SNEGSKA (reference sequence). J gave up 5 bases and V 6 bases, and 12 bases lay outside the gene matches. The CDR3 sequence is 14 residues long. The CDR3 bases are TGCAGTGCAGCATCCTACGGACAGGGCCACGAGCAGTACTTC. It yields the protein CSAASYGQGHEQYF.

This clonotype has a single count. Since a much larger clone is just one base distant, this may be a read error. The chain employs TRBV7-2 and TRBJ2-6; D is uncertain. Germline lookup yields CDR1 SGHTA and CDR2 FQGNSA. This CDR3 has 17 amino acids. V lost 5 bases, J lost 0 bases, and 14 bases lay in between. The DNA of the CDR3 is TGTGCCAGCAGCCCTTTACAGCGCAGCTCTGGGGCCAACGTCCTGACTTTC. Residues: CASSPLQRSSGANVLTF.

This clonotype showed up just once. The germline gene is not matched at one end of the junction; a read error may be the cause. The CDR3 loop reads CASSIDRYGYTF. CDR3 DNA sequence: TGTGCCAGCAGCATTGACAGGTACGGCTACACCTTC. The rearrangement links TRBV5-1 to TRBJ1-2; possibly TRBD1 for D (6 bases). Germline V gives CDR1 SGHRS, CDR2 YFSETQ. The CDR3 length is 12 residues.

This clonotype was counted at least ten times. V gene TRBV6-5 combines with J gene TRBJ1-2; D unresolved. V gave up 2 bases and J gave up 3 bases, with 7 bases separating them. The CDR3 is 13 residues long. Germline CDR1 and CDR2: MNHEY and SVGAGI. In nucleotides, the CDR3 is TGTGCCAGCAGTTACGGGGAACACTATGGCTACACCTTC. Translation gives CASSYGEHYGYTF.

This rearrangement joins TRBV20-1 to TRBJ2-6; D unclear. Germline loops: CDR1 DFQATT, CDR2 SNEGSKA (reference sequence). V was trimmed by 3 bases and J by 0 bases, leaving 9 bases between them. The CDR3 is 15 residues long. The CDR3 loop is CSASIWGSGANVLTF. The CDR3 region has the DNA TGCAGTGCTAGCATATGGGGCTCTGGGGCCAACGTCCTGACTTTC.

The J gene is TRBJ2-6, the V gene TRBV7-2; D is possibly TRBD1 (6 bases). This CDR3 comprises 15 residues. Germline loops: CDR1 SGHTA, CDR2 FQGNSA. The V gene lost 3 bases and the J gene lost 2 bases, with 8 bases spanning the gap. The CDR3 reads CASSLGATGANVLTF. For the CDR3, the DNA is TGTGCCAGCAGCTTGGGGGCTACTGGGGCCAACGTCCTGACTTTC.

The table lists this clonotype with many counts. The CDR3 DNA reads as TGTGCCAGCAGCCCTGGGACAGGGCTATTAAATTTTGGGTACACCTTC. Translation: CASSPGTGLLNFGYTF. The rearrangement links TRBV9 to TRBJ1-2; 9 nucleotides align to TRBD1. The germline V gene has CDR1 SGDLS and CDR2 YYNGEE. The CDR3 is 16 residues long. V shed 4 bases, J shed 11 bases, and the junction held 18 bases outside the gene matches.

The sample holds a few counts of this clonotype. The chain recombines TRBV10-3 with TRBJ2-1, with 8 bases identical to TRBD2. This CDR3 is 14 amino acids long. Looked up from germline, CDR1 is ENHRY and CDR2 is SYGVKD. V lost 7 bases to trimming and J lost 7 bases; unmatched junction nucleotides: 9. CDR3 loop: CAINSAGAKNEQFF. CDR3 nucleotide sequence: TGTGCCATCAATTCAGCGGGAGCGAAGAATGAGCAGTTCTTC.

This chain joins TRBV5-4 and TRBJ2-1; D perhaps matches TRBD1 (6 bases). The CDR3 length is 14 residues. Germline V lookup: CDR1 SGHNT, CDR2 YYREEE (reference sequence). Trimming removed 0 bases at V and 7 bases at J, with 11 bases between. The CDR3 is CASSLGTAPNEQFF. In DNA, the CDR3 is TGTGCCAGCAGCTTGGGGACAGCACCAAATGAGCAGTTCTTC.

The CDR3 DNA follows: TGCGCCAGCAGCTTGGATGGACTAGCGACTGAGACCCAGTACTTC. Translated: CASSLDGLATETQYF. The chain couples TRBV5-1 to TRBJ2-5; 9 bases agree with TRBD2. The germline CDR1 and CDR2 sequences are SGHRS and YFSETQ. J lost 5 bases, V lost 0 bases, and 5 bases had no gene match. This CDR3 contains 15 residues.

V and J are TRBV20-1 and TRBJ2-5, with TRBD2 identical over 9 bases. The V and J ends lost 3 bases and 13 bases, in that order; junction bases with no gene match: 9. CDR1 is DFQATT, CDR2 SNEGSKA, per germline (reference sequence). The CDR3 totals 12 residues. The CDR3 is CSARGSSGSWYF. DNA for the CDR3: TGCAGTGCTAGGGGGAGTAGCGGGAGTTGGTACTTC.

V and J are TRBV5-1 and TRBJ2-5, with 12 bases fitting TRBD2. This CDR3 region has 16 residues. V shed 4 bases and J 0 bases; nucleotides not matched to a gene: 4. From germline, CDR1 is SGHRS and CDR2 YFSETQ. CDR3 sequence: CASSVGLAGHQETQYF. The CDR3 region has the DNA TGCGCCAGCAGCGTGGGACTAGCGGGTCACCAAGAGACCCAGTACTTC.

This clonotype was counted a single time. This chain connects TRBV5-4 to TRBJ2-3; D remains unclear. V gave up 3 bases and J gave up 0 bases, with 14 bases separating them. CDR1 SGHNT and CDR2 YYREEE come from the germline V gene (reference sequence). CDR3 size: 16 residues. This CDR3 is CASSSMTLSSTDTQYF. The CDR3 coding sequence is TGTGCCAGCAGCTCGATGACACTTAGTAGCACAGATACGCAGTATTTT.

The rearrangement joins TRBV7-6 to TRBJ1-4; tentatively, D is TRBD1 (5 bases). Trimming removed 3 bases from V and 3 bases from J, with 8 bases in between. The CDR3 is 14 residues long. Germline loops: CDR1 SGHVS, CDR2 FNYEAQ. CDR3 region: CASSFLGANEKLFF. Written as DNA, the CDR3 is TGTGCCAGCAGCTTTTTGGGGGCTAATGAAAAACTGTTTTTT.

The table lists this clonotype with many counts. The chain links TRBV19 to TRBJ1-5, with D possibly TRBD1 on 6 matching bases. Trimming took off 4 bases at V and 3 bases at J, with 10 bases between the two ends. The CDR3 covers 14 residues. The germline V gene has CDR1 LNHDA and CDR2 SQIVND (reference sequence). CDR3 sequence: CASSKTGPNQPQHF. In nucleotides, the CDR3 is TGTGCCAGTAGTAAGACAGGCCCCAATCAGCCCCAGCATTTT.

This chain links TRBV15 with TRBJ1-5, with a weak D call TRBD1 (6 bases). The CDR3 totals 16 residues. CDR1 and CDR2 from the germline V gene are LNHNV and YYDKDF (reference sequence). The V end lost 0 bases, the J end lost 6 bases, and 15 bases lay between the germline ends. CDR3 DNA sequence: TGTGCCACCAGCAGAGATAACAGGGCAGTAATTCAGCCCCAGCATTTT. The encoded protein is CATSRDNRAVIQPQHF.

As concerns this clonotype: The conserved phenylalanine or tryptophan normally closing the CDR3 is absent here, so this likely arose from a read error. V is TRBV9 and J is TRBJ1-3; D possibly corresponds to TRBD1 (5 bases). Germline V CDR1 and CDR2: SGDLS, YYNGEE. Between the trimmed V and J ends, which lost 4 bases and 2 bases, there was a span of 10 bases. This CDR3 is 14 amino acids long. CDR3 region: CASSPGGPGNTIYL. The CDR3 nucleotides are TGTGCCAGCAGCCCGGGGGGACCTGGAAACACCATATATCTT.

This clonotype was recorded many times. The rearrangement links TRBV5-6 to TRBJ1-2; D is possibly TRBD1 (6 bases). V lost 0 bases and J lost 4, with 16 bases in between. Germline loops: CDR1 SGHDT, CDR2 YYEEEE. This CDR3 region has 16 residues. CDR3 protein: CASSLGETGFGYGYTF. In DNA, the CDR3 is TGTGCCAGCAGCTTGGGCGAAACAGGGTTTGGCTATGGCTACACCTTC.

This chain connects TRBV7-9 to TRBJ1-2; 10 positions agree with TRBD1. V was pared by 1 base and J by 0 bases, with 5 bases of the junction left unmatched. Germline lookup yields CDR1 SEHNR and CDR2 FQNEAQ (reference sequence). The CDR3 spans 17 residues. The CDR3 sequence: CASSLEGQGLTNYGYTF. The CDR3 DNA is TGTGCCAGCAGCTTAGAGGGACAGGGGCTCACTAACTATGGCTACACCTTC.

This clonotype was seen ten or more times. This rearrangement joins TRBV2 to TRBJ1-2; D unresolved. CDR3 length: 11 residues. Deletions cut 6 bases from V and 4 bases from J, with 6 bases between. Germline values: CDR1 SNHLY, CDR2 FYNNEI. The DNA of the CDR3 is TGTGCCAGCAGAACGGGCTATGGCTACACCTTC. Translating it yields CASRTGYGYTF. Full variable domain (missing parts from reference TRBV2 and TRBJ1-2): EPEVTQTPSHQVTQMGQEVILRCVPISNHLYFYWYRQILGQKVEFLVSFYNNEISEKSEIFDDQFSVERPDGSNFTLKIRSTKLEDSAMYFCASRTGYGYTFGSGTRLTVV.

The table lists this clonotype with many counts. The chain recombines TRBV5-1 with TRBJ1-5; a weak D match, TRBD1 (6 bases). The CDR3 is made up of 15 amino acids. CDR1 and CDR2 from the germline V gene are SGHRS and YFSETQ. Trimming removed 3 bases from V and 5 bases from J, with 15 bases in between. CDR3 amino acids: CASSSTGRTDQPQHF. The CDR3 bases are TGCGCCAGCAGCTCGACAGGAAGAACGGATCAGCCCCAGCATTTT. Variable domain in full (rest from reference TRBV5-1 and TRBJ1-5): KAGVTQTPRYLIKTRGQQVTLSCSPISGHRSVSWYQQTPGQGLQFLFEYFSETQRNKGNFPGRFSGRQFSNSRSEMNVSTLELGDSALYLCASSSTGRTDQPQHFGDGTRLSIL.

This clonotype was detected ten times or more. This chain connects TRBV4-1 to TRBJ2-7; 7 bases match TRBD1. CDR3 length: 15 residues. Germline assignment: CDR1 MGHRA and CDR2 YSYEKL. V lost 3 bases to trimming and J lost 0 bases; unmatched junction nucleotides: 5. The CDR3 sequence is CASSHRTGSSYEQYF. CDR3 nucleotides: TGCGCCAGCAGCCATCGGACAGGCAGCTCCTACGAGCAGTACTTC.

This clonotype was seen repeatedly, ten times or more. The chain combines TRBV7-2 with TRBJ2-7; no clear D. Deletions cut 2 bases from V and 7 bases from J, with 6 bases between. This CDR3 comprises 11 residues. CDR1 SGHTA and CDR2 FQGNSA come from the germline V gene. The CDR3 here is CASSLWREQYF. CDR3 DNA sequence: TGTGCCAGCAGCTTATGGCGGGAGCAGTACTTC. Based on the CDR3 plus reference TRBV7-2 and TRBJ2-7, the full variable domain is GAGVSQSPSNKVTEKGKDVELRCDPISGHTALYWYRQSLGQGLEFLIYFQGNSAPDKSGLPSDRFSAERTGGSVSTLTIQRTQQEDSAVYLCASSLWREQYFGPGTRLTVT.

There are many counts of this clonotype. The chain is built from TRBV12-3 or TRBV12-4 and TRBJ2-2; D possibly corresponds to TRBD2 (6 bases). The CDR3 length is 14 residues. The V and J ends lost 3 bases and 7 bases respectively, with 12 bases between them. For the CDR3, the DNA is TGTGCCAGCAGTTTTTGGGGGGAAAACGGGGAGCTGTTTTTT. This encodes CASSFWGENGELFF.

This clonotype was seen more than once but under ten times. This chain uses TRBV6-5 with TRBJ2-7; TRBD2 agrees at 10 bases. V lost 4 bases, J lost 2 bases, and 8 bases stayed unmatched. The germline CDR1 and CDR2 sequences are MNHEY and SVGAGI. This CDR3 region has 16 residues. The CDR3 is CASSLRPSGSTYEQYF. The CDR3 bases are TGTGCCAGCAGTTTAAGGCCTAGCGGGAGTACCTACGAGCAGTACTTC.